This T cell receptor (beta chain) was captured by sequencing in a study of shared clonotypes between healthy human individuals. Trimming cost V 3 bases and J 1 base; bases outside gene matches: 8. The germline CDR1 and CDR2 sequences are MDHEN and SYDVKM. The CDR3 is 16 residues long. Positive CCR7 selection of CD45RO-negative cells yielded the naive CD8 cells, and terminally differentiated effector memory CD45RA+ cells were excluded. Clones were read by immunoSEQ multiplex PCR, and TCRdb kept only the in-frame ones, dropping some. Among about 2.2 million clones, approximately 92% were seen once, and the ten largest hold more than 1.5%.

The TCR comes from a young man in good health. Some clones in this sample may be carry-over from other donors' samples. This chain joins TRBV28 and TRBJ2-5; TRBD1 aligns across 7 bases. The specimen was naive CD8+ T cells from PBMCs. In nucleotides, the CDR3 is TGTGCCAGCAGTTTCCACAGCGAGGGGGCCCAAGAGACCCAGTACTTC. It specifies CASSFHSEGAQETQYF. Variable domain in full (rest from reference TRBV28 and TRBJ2-5): DVKVTQSSRYLVKRTGEKVFLECVQDMDHENMFWYRQDPGLGLRLIYFSYDVKMKEKGDIPEGYSVSREKKERFSLILESASTNQTSMYLCASSFHSEGAQETQYFGPGTRLLVL.